This record concerns one TCR beta chain sequence. The specificity of this receptor is unknown. Nothing much larger sits one base from this clone, and base qualities are not available. The data were obtained in a study of blood T cell repertoires in COVID-19 (dated by TCRdb to between 2020 and 2021). Turning to the overall study: Collaborator samples came from the United States, Italy and Spain and covered acute and convalescent phases of COVID-19. Sample metadata almost always included a de-identified subject ID, COVID-19 status, age in years and sex. Samples came from the ongoing ImmuneRACE study (first 160 participants) plus 1,254 subjects from 6 global collaborators. The material from the prospective study consisted of cDNA or gDNA derived from T cells, B-cell-depleted T cells, or PBMCs. The repertoires were made available in a free public database intended to serve as a resource for research on the immune response to SARS-CoV-2. Where HLA class I and class II types were available, the types were taken from metadata supplied by the sample provider, not from assay-based typing. Subjects who had been exposed to COVID-19, were actively infected with it, or had recovered from it provided the deeply sampled blood TCRbeta repertoires that made up the dataset. Findings and caveats that apply to the study as a whole: The quantity of clinical and demographic metadata differed by source and by participant and was supplied without curation.

The immunoSEQ Assay, a bias-controlled multiplex PCR, was used to amplify TCRbeta CDR3 regions from genomic DNA. The paper's data handling went like this. The number of nucleated cells in each sample was estimated from the amplification of reference gene primers within the assay. Sequence reads were collapsed and filtered to measure the absolute abundance of every unique TCRbeta CDR3 rearrangement. For each sample, productive Simpson clonality was calculated as the square root of Simpson's diversity index over productive rearrangements. Sourced from immuneACCESS, this table was stored by TCRdb with only in-frame sequences that have V and J called. A share of the clones is absent; for the studies checked, an unresolved V gene accounts for under half, and the remainder has no known explanation. The V and J calls and clone size were taken over from that table, and D and trimming were inferred from the DNA. This sample lists 400,000 to 550,000 clones; roughly 89% were detected once. The ten largest clones add up to 4.3% of the sample.

Germline trimming: 5 bases from V, 6 bases from J; junction bases outside gene matches: 9. The CDR3 numbers 15 residues from cysteine through phenylalanine. Only the CDR3 DNA stays, 45 bases, in frame from base 1. Looking up the germline V gene (reference sequence) yields CDR1 LGHDT and CDR2 YNNKEL. Collaborating institutions collected whole blood in K2EDTA tubes following their own protocols. For TCRbeta analysis, collaborators shipped samples as frozen whole blood, isolated PBMCs, or DNA extracted from either of those sample types. This TCR was sampled from a woman under 40 with acute or convalescent COVID-19. Sequenced material: peripheral blood. The V and J genes are TRBV3-1 (or the pseudogene TRBV3-2) and TRBJ2-1, with 8 bases aligning to TRBD2. CDR3 protein: CASSDRGGSINEQFF. The nucleotide sequence reads TGTGCCAGCAGCGACCGGGGGGGGTCGATCAATGAGCAGTTCTTC.